Below, one TCR beta chain is given with its context. This sample is part of a study of blood T cell repertoires in COVID-19. Study in general: Collection of acute and convalescent COVID-19 samples took place in the United States, Italy and Spain. The cDNA or gDNA used as material had been derived from T cells, B-cell-depleted T cells, or PBMCs.

Source study methods: How many nucleated cells were present was estimated from reference gene primer amplification. Some clones are missing from TCRdb's copy, which holds only in-frame ones; the method was immunoSEQ multiplex PCR. D and trimming were read from the DNA, whereas the V and J calls and clone size are those reported in that table. The data hold under 50,000 clones, with around 74% observed a single time. Between the trimmed V and J ends, which lost 9 bases and 6 bases, there was a span of 7 bases. Germline CDR1 reads KGHDR; CDR2 reads SFDVKD. The length of the CDR3 is 11 residues. The clonotype originates from a man between 65 and 85 years old with acute or convalescent COVID-19. The specimen sequenced was peripheral blood. V usage is TRBV24-1 and J usage is TRBJ2-2, with D hard to call. CDR3 nucleotides: TGTGCCACCGCCGGGTCCGGGGAGCTGTTTTTT. Translated: CATAGSGELFF.